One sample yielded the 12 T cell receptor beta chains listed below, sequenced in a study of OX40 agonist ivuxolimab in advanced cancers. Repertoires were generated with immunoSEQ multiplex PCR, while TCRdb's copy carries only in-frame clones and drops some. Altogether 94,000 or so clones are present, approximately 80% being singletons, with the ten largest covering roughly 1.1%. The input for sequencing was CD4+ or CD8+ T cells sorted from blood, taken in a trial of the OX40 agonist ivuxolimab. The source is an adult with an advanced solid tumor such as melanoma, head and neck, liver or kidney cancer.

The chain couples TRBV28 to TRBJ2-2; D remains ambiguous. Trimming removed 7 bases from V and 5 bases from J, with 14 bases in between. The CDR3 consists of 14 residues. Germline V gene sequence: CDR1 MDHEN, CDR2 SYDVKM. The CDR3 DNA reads TGTGCCAGCACACCTGACGGTAGGACCGGGGAGCTGTTTTTT. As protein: CASTPDGRTGELFF.

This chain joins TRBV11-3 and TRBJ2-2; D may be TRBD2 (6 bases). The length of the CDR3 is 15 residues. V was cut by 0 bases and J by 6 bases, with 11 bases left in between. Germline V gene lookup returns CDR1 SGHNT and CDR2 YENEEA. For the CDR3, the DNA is TGTGCCAGCAGCTTAGATTTACTAGCCTCCGGGGAGCTGTTTTTT. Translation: CASSLDLLASGELFF. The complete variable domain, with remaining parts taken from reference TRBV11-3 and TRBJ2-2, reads EAGVVQSPRYKIIEKKQPVAFWCNPISGHNTLYWYLQNLGQGPELLIRYENEEAVDDSQLPKDRFSAERLKGVDSTLKIQPAELGDSAVYLCASSLDLLASGELFFGEGSRLTVL.

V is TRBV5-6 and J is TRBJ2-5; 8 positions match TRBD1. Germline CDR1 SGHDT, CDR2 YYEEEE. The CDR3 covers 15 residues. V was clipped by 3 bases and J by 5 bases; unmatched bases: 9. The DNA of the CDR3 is TGTGCCAGCAGCTCACACCAGGGGGCCGGGGAGACCCAGTACTTC. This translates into CASSSHQGAGETQYF.

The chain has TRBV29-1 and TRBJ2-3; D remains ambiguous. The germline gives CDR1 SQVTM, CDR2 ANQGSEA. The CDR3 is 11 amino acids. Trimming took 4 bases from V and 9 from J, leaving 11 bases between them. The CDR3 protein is CSVGVQGTQYF. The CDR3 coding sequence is TGCAGCGTTGGAGTTCAAGGGACGCAGTATTTT.

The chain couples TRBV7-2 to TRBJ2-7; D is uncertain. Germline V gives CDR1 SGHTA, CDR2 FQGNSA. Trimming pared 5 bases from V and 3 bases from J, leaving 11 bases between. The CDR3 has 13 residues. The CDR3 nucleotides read TGTGCCAGCAGCGAGACAAGTGGCTACGAGCAGTACTTC. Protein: CASSETSGYEQYF.

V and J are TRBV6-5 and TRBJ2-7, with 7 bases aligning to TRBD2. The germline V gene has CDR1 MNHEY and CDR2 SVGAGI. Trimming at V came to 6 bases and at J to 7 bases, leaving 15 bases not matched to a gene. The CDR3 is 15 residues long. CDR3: CASSPAWSGEGEQYF. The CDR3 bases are TGTGCCAGCAGCCCCGCGTGGAGCGGGGAGGGGGAGCAGTACTTC.

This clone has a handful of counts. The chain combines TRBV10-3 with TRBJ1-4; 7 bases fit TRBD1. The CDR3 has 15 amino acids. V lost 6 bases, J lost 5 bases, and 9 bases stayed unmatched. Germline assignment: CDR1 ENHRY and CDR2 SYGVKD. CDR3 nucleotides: TGTGCCATCAGGAGGACCGGGACAGAGAATGAAAAACTGTTTTTT. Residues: CAIRRTGTENEKLFF.

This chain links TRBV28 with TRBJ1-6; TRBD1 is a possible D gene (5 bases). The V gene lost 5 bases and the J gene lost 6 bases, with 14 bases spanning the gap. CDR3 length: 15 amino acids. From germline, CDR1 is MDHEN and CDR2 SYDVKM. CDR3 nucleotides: TGTGCCAGCAGTATCCCGGGACGGCTTAATTCACCCCTCCACTTT. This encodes CASSIPGRLNSPLHF.

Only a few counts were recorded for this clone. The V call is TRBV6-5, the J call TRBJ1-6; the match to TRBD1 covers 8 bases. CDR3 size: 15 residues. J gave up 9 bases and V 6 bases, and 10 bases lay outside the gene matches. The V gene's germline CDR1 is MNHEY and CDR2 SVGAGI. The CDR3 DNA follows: TGTGCCAGCAGGCAGGGGGCCTACCGGGGTTCACCCCTCCACTTT. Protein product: CASRQGAYRGSPLHF.

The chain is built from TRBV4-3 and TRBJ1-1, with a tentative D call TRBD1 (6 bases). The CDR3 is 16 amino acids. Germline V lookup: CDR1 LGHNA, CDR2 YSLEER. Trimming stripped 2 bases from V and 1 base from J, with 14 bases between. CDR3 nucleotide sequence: TGCGCCAGCAGCCAATTGTCACAGGGCCAGAACACTGAAGCTTTCTTT. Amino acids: CASSQLSQGQNTEAFF.

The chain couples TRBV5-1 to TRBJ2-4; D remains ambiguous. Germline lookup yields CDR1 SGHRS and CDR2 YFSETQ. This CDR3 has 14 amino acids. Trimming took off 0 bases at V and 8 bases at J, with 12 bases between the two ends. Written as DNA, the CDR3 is TGCGCCAGCAGCTTGGATACAGTCTGGGACATTCAGTACTTC. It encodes CASSLDTVWDIQYF.

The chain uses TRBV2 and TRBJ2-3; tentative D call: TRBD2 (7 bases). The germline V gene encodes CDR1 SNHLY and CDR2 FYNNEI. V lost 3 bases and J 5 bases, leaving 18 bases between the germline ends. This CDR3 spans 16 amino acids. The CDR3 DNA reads TGTGCCAGCAGTGAGATATCGGGGGGCGGTGAAGATACGCAGTATTTT. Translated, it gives CASSEISGGGEDTQYF. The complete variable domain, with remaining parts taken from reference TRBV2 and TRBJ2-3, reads EPEVTQTPSHQVTQMGQEVILRCVPISNHLYFYWYRQILGQKVEFLVSFYNNEISEKSEIFDDQFSVERPDGSNFTLKIRSTKLEDSAMYFCASSEISGGGEDTQYFGPGTRLTVL.